A selection of T cell receptor beta chains follows, all from one sample in a study of shared clonotypes between healthy human individuals. Profiling relied on immunoSEQ multiplex PCR, and the TCRdb table lists in-frame clones only, not all of them. The sample holds approximately 2.1 million clones, approximately 95% seen once. Sample: naive CD4+ T cells from PBMCs. The receptors originated from a man in his late teens or twenties in good health. Some clones in this sample may be carry-over from other donors' samples. The CDR3 runs from the conserved cysteine through the conserved F or W. A D gene is named only where the DNA matches it firmly. The size field is filled for only some rows; it gives once, few, many or a size class.

J | size | V | D | DNA | CDR3
TRBJ2-2 | - | TRBV5-4 | TRBD2 | TGTGCCAGCAGTCTGGGACTAGCGGTTAACACCGGGGAGCTGTTTTTT | CASSLGLAVNTGELFF
TRBJ2-2 | - | TRBV11-2 | - | TGTGCCAGCAGCTTAACCGGGGAGCTGTTTTTT | CASSLTGELFF
TRBJ1-4 | - | TRBV5-6 | - | TGTGCCAGCAGCTTAGTAAACGCGGGCGAAAAACTGTTTTTT | CASSLVNAGEKLFF
TRBJ2-5 | - | TRBV6-1 | - | TGTGCCAGCAGTTCCCGCAGGGGAGGCGAGACCCAGTACTTC | CASSSRRGGETQYF
TRBJ2-2 | - | TRBV7-3 | - | TGTGCCAGCAGCCTGCTAGGCCGGGGTTCGGGCACCGGGGAGCTGTTTTTT | CASSLLGRGSGTGELFF
TRBJ1-1 | - | TRBV4-2 | - | TGTGCCAGCAGCCAGGGGGGGGCGTACACTGAAGCTTTCTTT | CASSQGGAYTEAFF
TRBJ2-7 | - | TRBV19 | - | TGTGCCAGTAGTAGCCGGGACGGACTCTCCTACGAGCAGTACTTC | CASSSRDGLSYEQYF
TRBJ2-7 | - | TRBV18 | - | TGTGCCAGCTCAACAATTCTCAACAATTCCTACGAGCAGTACTTC | CASSTILNNSYEQYF
TRBJ1-5 | - | TRBV5-5 | TRBD1 | TGTGCCGGCAGCTTGACAGGGGGCAGCAATCAGCCCCAGCATTTT | CAGSLTGGSNQPQHF
TRBJ1-6 | - | TRBV15 | TRBD1 | TGTGCCACCAGCAGAGATGTGGCAGGGGGCCCCTATAATTCACCCCTCCACTTT | CATSRDVAGGPYNSPLHF
TRBJ1-5 | - | TRBV6-5 | - | TGTGCCAGCAGTCGAGGGGAGGGCTCTCAGCCCCAGCATTTT | CASSRGEGSQPQHF
TRBJ2-1 | - | TRBV30 | TRBD1 | TGTGCCTGGAGTACCCGGGACAGGTTATATGAGCAGTTCTTC | CAWSTRDRLYEQFF
TRBJ2-7 | - | TRBV11-3 | TRBD2 | TGTGCCAGCAGCCTCGGGTCCATGAGTGCGGGAGATAACGAGCAGTACTTC | CASSLGSMSAGDNEQYF
TRBJ1-1 | - | TRBV7-2 | - | TGTGCCAGCAGCCCTCAGAGGAGCACTGAAGCTTTCTTT | CASSPQRSTEAFF
TRBJ1-5 | few | TRBV23-1 | TRBD1 | TGCGCCAACGGGGACAGGCTGAATCAGCCCCAGCATTTT | CANGDRLNQPQHF
TRBJ2-7 | - | TRBV14 | - | TGTGCCAGCAGCCAAGGATTCGAGCAGTACTTC | CASSQGFEQYF
TRBJ1-4 | - | TRBV18 | - | TGTGCCAGCTCAAGGGAGGGCGGAGAAAAACTGTTTTTT | CASSREGGEKLFF
TRBJ1-2 | - | TRBV7-9 | - | TGTGCCAGCAGTCTTCCGGTCGTCCGGGGCTACACCTTC | CASSLPVVRGYTF
TRBJ2-3 | - | TRBV6-5 | - | TGTGCCAGCAGAGGTGCCCAGGTTAGAGCCGATACGCAGTATTTT | CASRGAQVRADTQYF
TRBJ2-2 | - | TRBV7-3 | TRBD2 | TGTGCCAGCAGCTTACTGGCGGGAGTACCCGGGGAGCTGTTTTTT | CASSLLAGVPGELFF
TRBJ2-7 | - | TRBV28 | - | TGTGCCATCAAACCGGGTCCACAGAACGAGCAGTACTTC | CAIKPGPQNEQYF
TRBJ2-4 | - | TRBV5-8 | - | TGTGCCAGCAGGCGGGGACAGAAAAACATTCAGTACTTC | CASRRGQKNIQYF
TRBJ2-3 | - | TRBV14 | - | TGTGCCAGCAGCCTAGACCTCACAGATACGCAGTATTTT | CASSLDLTDTQYF
TRBJ2-5 | - | TRBV5-1 | TRBD1 | TGCGCCAGCAGCTGGGACAGGCAAGAGACCCAGTACTTC | CASSWDRQETQYF
TRBJ2-1 | - | TRBV5-1 | TRBD1 | TGCGCCAGCAGCTTGGTGGCAGGGGGACCCAATGAGCAGTTCTTC | CASSLVAGGPNEQFF
TRBJ2-2 | - | TRBV4-3 | - | TGCGCCAGCAGGGGTCTAGAGGGGTTTTACACCGGGGAGCTGTTTTTT | CASRGLEGFYTGELFF
TRBJ2-5 | - | TRBV7-3 | - | TGTGCCAGCAGCTTAAATGACCGGGAGACCCAGTACTTC | CASSLNDRETQYF
TRBJ2-7 | - | TRBV6-1 | - | TGTGCCAGCAGTGGGAACACAGGAACCTTAGTCTACGAGCAGTACTTC | CASSGNTGTLVYEQYF
TRBJ1-1 | - | TRBV4-3 | - | TGCGCCAGCAGCCCAGGGGCGGGGAACACTGAAGCTTTCTTT | CASSPGAGNTEAFF
TRBJ2-5 | once | TRBV5-4 | - | TGTGCCAGCAGCTTGGTATTGACACCGGAGACCCAGTACTTC | CASSLVLTPETQYF
TRBJ2-1 | - | TRBV28 | - | TGTGCCAGCAGTTTACTTGGTAGCGTCGATGAGCAGTTCTTC | CASSLLGSVDEQFF
TRBJ2-2 | - | TRBV9 | - | TGTGCCAGCAGCGTAATAGCCAGCACCGGGGAGCTGTTTTTT | CASSVIASTGELFF
TRBJ2-4 | - | TRBV7-9 | TRBD1 | TGTGCCAGCAGCCCGACAGGGAATCCCAAAAACATTCAGTACTTC | CASSPTGNPKNIQYF
TRBJ2-5 | - | TRBV5-1 | - | TGCGCCAGCAGCTTGGATATAGTGGCAGAGCAGTACTTC | CASSLDIVAEQYF
TRBJ2-5 | once | TRBV19 | - | TGTGCCAGTAGTATAGGAGGCAGGGAGACCCAGTACTTC | CASSIGGRETQYF
TRBJ2-1 | - | TRBV18 | - | TGTGCCAGCTCATCCGATTACAATGAGCAGTTCTTC | CASSSDYNEQFF
TRBJ2-5 | - | TRBV4-1 | - | TGCGCCAGCAGCCAAGATTACCCCCCACAGGGCCAGTACTTC | CASSQDYPPQGQYF
TRBJ2-6 | - | TRBV5-1 | - | TGCGCCAGCAGCTTGGGGGCCCTCTCTGGGGCCAACGTCCTGACTTTC | CASSLGALSGANVLTF
TRBJ2-3 | - | TRBV6-6 | TRBD1 | TGTGCCAGCACCAACAGGGGTAGAGTAGGAGATACGCAGTATTTT | CASTNRGRVGDTQYF
TRBJ2-1 | - | TRBV5-1 | TRBD2 | TGCGCCAGCACCGTACTAGCGGGTACCAATGAGCAGTTCTTC | CASTVLAGTNEQFF
TRBJ1-6 | - | TRBV6-6 | - | TGTGCCAGCAGCGGCAACCCTAGGGCAGCCTTCCACTTT | CASSGNPRAAFHF
TRBJ2-3 | - | TRBV18 | - | TGTGCCAGCTCACCACTTCTAGGGGGACGAGGGCCCACAGATACGCAGTATTTT | CASSPLLGGRGPTDTQYF
TRBJ2-1 | - | TRBV7-3 | - | TGTGCCAGCAGCCCCCAGGTTTCAGGGTCTCATTTCTTC | CASSPQVSGSHFF
TRBJ2-5 | - | TRBV10-1 | TRBD1 | TGCGCCAGCAGTGAGGGGGACAGGGGGGTCGGAGAGACCCAGTACTTC | CASSEGDRGVGETQYF
TRBJ2-5 | - | TRBV28 | - | TGTGCCAGCCTCAAATATACAGAGACCCAGTACTTC | CASLKYTETQYF
TRBJ1-3 | once | TRBV28 | - | TGTGCCAGCAGTTTCCCCGGGGCAGCTGGAAACACCATATATTTT | CASSFPGAAGNTIYF
TRBJ2-2 | - | TRBV11-2 | - | TGTGCCAGCAGCTTAGGACCTGCGGGTGGAAACACCGGGGAGCTGTTTTTT | CASSLGPAGGNTGELFF
TRBJ1-3 | - | TRBV5-1 | - | TGCGCCAGCAGCCAAGAAATCTCTGGAAACACCATATATTTT | CASSQEISGNTIYF
TRBJ1-2 | - | TRBV2 | TRBD1 | TGTGCCAGCAGTGCGACGGGACAGGGGAACTATGGCTACACCTTC | CASSATGQGNYGYTF
TRBJ2-1 | - | TRBV4-3 | - | TGCGCCAGCAGCCAAGAATGGCGCCAGGCCATGAATGAGCAGTTCTTC | CASSQEWRQAMNEQFF